This T cell receptor (beta chain) derives from a study of blood T cell repertoires in COVID-19. About the research overall: PBMCs, B-cell-depleted T cells, or T cells provided the cDNA or gDNA that made up the material.

The participants were between roughly 18 and 89 years old and came from under 25 US areas. CDR1 is ENHRY, CDR2 SYGVKD, per germline. The CDR3 spans 13 residues. The V and J ends lost 2 bases and 4 bases respectively, with 6 bases between them. The data were produced by immunoSEQ multiplex PCR, yet TCRdb's version contains in-frame clones alone and is incomplete. The data hold approximately 250,000 clones, with approximately 88% observed a single time. The origin of this receptor is a woman in her 40s with acute COVID-19. V is TRBV10-3 and J is TRBJ2-1; D is undetermined. Source material: PBMCs or T cells enriched from blood (not recorded which). This CDR3 is CAISEASYNEQFF. The CDR3, as DNA: TGTGCCATCAGTGAGGCGTCGTACAATGAGCAGTTCTTC.